The entry below gives a single TCR beta chain sequence along with its context. Its antigen is undetermined. The entry originates in a study of cytomegalovirus exposure and HLA in healthy donors. The study, taken as a whole, reports: Reported results showed that the classifier diagnosed cytomegalovirus status with high specificity and sensitivity. Specificity for CMV antigens was confirmed in vitro for a few of the CMV-associated chains.

Only in-frame clones appear in the TCRdb table, and some are missing; sequencing was by immunoSEQ multiplex PCR. The sample lists 65,000 to 75,000 clones, just over 95% occurring once. Trimming took off 2 bases at V and 5 bases at J, with 10 bases between the two ends. Per germline, CDR1 MNHEY and CDR2 SVGAGI. CDR3 length: 14 residues. The sequence was collected from a woman aged 18-29 years in good health and CMV-seropositive. What was sequenced was PBMCs. V and J are TRBV6-5 and TRBJ1-5; a weak D match, TRBD1 (5 bases). CDR3 sequence reads: CASSYDQGHQPQHF. Here the CDR3 DNA reads TGTGCCAGCAGTTACGATCAGGGTCATCAGCCCCAGCATTTT.